Each of the 16 T cell receptor beta chains below was sequenced from the same sample in a study of OX40 agonist ivuxolimab in advanced cancers. TCRdb's copy holds only in-frame clones and misses some; the assay was immunoSEQ multiplex PCR. The table includes approximately 89,000 clones, 80% to 90% detected once. Sequencing was performed on CD4+ or CD8+ T cells sorted from blood, taken in a trial of the OX40 agonist ivuxolimab. The receptors here all came from an adult with an advanced solid tumor such as melanoma, head and neck, liver or kidney cancer.

This clone was counted only a few times. The gene calls are TRBV2 and TRBJ1-2; tentative D call: TRBD1 (6 bases). Germline CDR1 and CDR2: SNHLY and FYNNEI. The CDR3 contains 15 residues. V gave up 8 bases and J gave up 7 bases, with 23 bases separating them. DNA for the CDR3: TGTGCCAGCCAGGGTGGGGGGCGCGTCTCGTTTGGCTACACCTTC. This sequence encodes CASQGGGRVSFGYTF. Based on the CDR3 plus reference TRBV2 and TRBJ1-2, the full variable domain is EPEVTQTPSHQVTQMGQEVILRCVPISNHLYFYWYRQILGQKVEFLVSFYNNEISEKSEIFDDQFSVERPDGSNFTLKIRSTKLEDSAMYFCASQGGGRVSFGYTFGSGTRLTVV.

The J gene is TRBJ2-1, the V gene TRBV4-1; TRBD1 is a possible D gene (6 bases). CDR3 length: 16 residues. Trimming took off 3 bases at V and 0 bases at J, with 12 bases between the two ends. Germline loops: CDR1 MGHRA, CDR2 YSYEKL. Here the CDR3 reads CASSQEGQSSYNEQFF. CDR3 in DNA: TGCGCCAGCAGCCAGGAAGGACAGAGCTCCTACAATGAGCAGTTCTTC.

The chain is built from TRBV5-1 and TRBJ1-1; no firm D call. The CDR3 sequence is 14 residues long. The V end was cut by 4 bases, the J end by 0 bases, with 10 bases between. CDR1 is SGHRS and CDR2 is YFSETQ in the germline V gene. The CDR3 DNA sequence: TGCGCCAGCAGCCCCCCGACAATGAACACTGAAGCTTTCTTT. Its translation: CASSPPTMNTEAFF.

V and J are TRBV30 and TRBJ2-3, with 11 nucleotides matching TRBD1. CDR3 length equals 15 residues. With V trimmed by 5 bases and J by 4 bases, 8 bases remained unmatched. CDR1 GTSNPN and CDR2 SVGIG come from the germline V gene (reference sequence). CDR3 protein: CAWLTDRGLSDTQYF. As DNA, the CDR3 is TGTGCCTGGCTTACGGACAGGGGGCTTTCAGATACGCAGTATTTT.

V is TRBV5-3 and J is TRBJ2-3; 12 bases align to TRBD2. TRBV5-3 has ORF status, its function being uncertain. The CDR3 sequence is 18 residues long. J lost 6 bases, V lost 3 bases, and 14 bases had no gene match. DNA of the CDR3: TGTGCCAGAAGCTCCTCAACCGCTAGCGGGGGGGCATCTGATACGCAGTATTTT. As protein: CARSSSTASGGASDTQYF.

There are a few counts of this clone. The chain recombines TRBV2 with TRBJ1-5; possible D gene TRBD1, 6 bases. The CDR3 contains 13 residues. From germline, CDR1 is SNHLY and CDR2 FYNNEI. V was cut by 6 bases and J by 4 bases, with 10 bases left in between. In DNA, the CDR3 is TGTGCCAGCAGAGGACAGCTAAATCAGCCCCAGCATTTT. Translation: CASRGQLNQPQHF. The full variable domain, its missing parts supplied by reference TRBV2 and TRBJ1-5, is EPEVTQTPSHQVTQMGQEVILRCVPISNHLYFYWYRQILGQKVEFLVSFYNNEISEKSEIFDDQFSVERPDGSNFTLKIRSTKLEDSAMYFCASRGQLNQPQHFGDGTRLSIL.

The chain joins TRBV12-2 to TRBJ1-4. TRBV12-2 constitutes a pseudogene. This CDR3 spans 14 amino acids. The CDR3 region is CASRFGATNEKLFF. As DNA, the CDR3 is TGTGCAAGTCGCTTCGGGGCAACTAATGAAAAACTGTTTTTT.

The chain combines TRBV2 with TRBJ1-5, with D uncertain. The ends were cut back, 2 bases at V and 1 base at J, with 9 bases in the middle. Germline CDR1 and CDR2: SNHLY and FYNNEI. The CDR3 is made up of 15 amino acids. The CDR3 loop reads CASSERAWSNQPQHF. CDR3 nucleotides: TGTGCCAGCAGTGAACGGGCTTGGAGCAATCAGCCCCAGCATTTT.

Of note for this clone: This sample also contains other DNA sequences that code for the same CDR3. The chain is built from TRBV29-1 and TRBJ1-6; D possibly corresponds to TRBD1 (5 bases). The CDR3 is 13 residues long. The germline V and J ends were trimmed by 4 bases and 7 bases, with 11 bases remaining between them. CDR1 is SQVTM, CDR2 ANQGSEA, per germline. The CDR3 DNA follows: TGCAGCGTTGGGGAGGGGCGAAATTCACCCCTCCACTTT. Protein: CSVGEGRNSPLHF.

The chain uses TRBV18 and TRBJ1-5; possible D gene TRBD1, 6 bases. V was pared by 6 bases and J by 0 bases, with 21 bases between. In germline, CDR1 is KGHSH, CDR2 LQKENI. The length of the CDR3 is 18 residues. Here the CDR3 reads CASSQQGFGRYSNQPQHF. CDR3 bases: TGTGCCAGCTCTCAACAGGGATTCGGACGTTATAGCAATCAGCCCCAGCATTTT.

This clone is a singleton in its sample. The chain employs TRBV18 and TRBJ2-5, with 11 bases aligning to TRBD2. Germline V CDR1 and CDR2: KGHSH, LQKENI. There are 17 residues in the CDR3. The V segment lost 4 bases and the J segment 0 bases; nucleotides outside the gene matches: 7. Here the CDR3 DNA reads TGTGCCAGCTCACTAAACCCTAGCGGGGGGAACCAAGAGACCCAGTACTTC. It yields the protein CASSLNPSGGNQETQYF.

V is TRBV5-5 and J is TRBJ1-2, with D unclear. The CDR3 extends over 13 amino acids. The germline V gene encodes CDR1 SGHKS and CDR2 YYEKEE (reference sequence). V was pared by 0 bases and J by 7 bases, with 10 bases between. The DNA of the CDR3 is TGTGCCAGCAGCTTGGTCCAGGACTCTGGCTACACCTTC. This codes for CASSLVQDSGYTF.

The rearrangement links TRBV6-5 to TRBJ1-1; D may be TRBD1 (5 bases). Per the germline V gene, CDR1 is MNHEY and CDR2 is SVGAGI. The V end was cut by 2 bases, the J end by 8 bases, with 18 bases between. CDR3 length: 15 amino acids. CDR3 region: CASSYRGQRNEEAFF. Here the CDR3 DNA reads TGTGCCAGCAGTTACCGGGGCCAACGAAACGAAGAAGCTTTCTTT.

This clone is a singleton in its sample. The chain uses TRBV7-6 and TRBJ2-3, with D perhaps TRBD2 (7 bases). CDR1 SGHVS and CDR2 FNYEAQ come from the germline V gene. The ends were cut back, 3 bases at V and 2 bases at J, with 12 bases in the middle. The CDR3 consists of 15 residues. This CDR3 reads CASSFGGGPTDTQYF. The CDR3 region has the DNA TGTGCCAGCAGCTTTGGCGGGGGCCCCACAGATACGCAGTATTTT.

The chain combines TRBV11-3 with TRBJ2-7, with TRBD2 as a possible D gene (6 bases). Trimming pared 5 bases from V and 2 bases from J, leaving 16 bases between. Germline CDR1 and CDR2: SGHNT and YENEEA. The CDR3 is 15 residues long. The CDR3 bases are TGTGCCAGCAGCCCCATGGGGCGGGGAACCTACGAGCAGTACTTC. Its translation: CASSPMGRGTYEQYF.

V usage is TRBV7-8 and J usage is TRBJ2-5; maybe TRBD1 (6 bases). The CDR3 loop spans 12 amino acids. Germline assignment: CDR1 SGHVS and CDR2 FQNEAQ. The ends were cut back, 6 bases at V and 2 bases at J, with 7 bases in the middle. The CDR3 bases are TGTGCCAGCAGACAGGGACAAGAGACCCAGTACTTC. It encodes CASRQGQETQYF.